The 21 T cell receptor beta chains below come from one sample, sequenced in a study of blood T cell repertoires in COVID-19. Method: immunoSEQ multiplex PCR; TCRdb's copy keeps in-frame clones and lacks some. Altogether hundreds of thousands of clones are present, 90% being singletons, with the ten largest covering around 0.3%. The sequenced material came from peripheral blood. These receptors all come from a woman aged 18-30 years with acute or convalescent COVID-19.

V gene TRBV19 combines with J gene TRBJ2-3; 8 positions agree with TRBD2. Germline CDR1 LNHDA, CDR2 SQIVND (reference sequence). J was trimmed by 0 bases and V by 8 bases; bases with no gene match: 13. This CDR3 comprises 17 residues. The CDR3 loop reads CASGTRNPLSSTDTQYF. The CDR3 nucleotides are TGTGCCAGTGGGACTAGAAACCCTTTATCGAGCACAGATACGCAGTATTTT.

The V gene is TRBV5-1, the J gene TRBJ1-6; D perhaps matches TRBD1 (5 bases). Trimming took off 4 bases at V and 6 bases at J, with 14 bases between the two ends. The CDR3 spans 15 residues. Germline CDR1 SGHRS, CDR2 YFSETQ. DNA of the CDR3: TGCGCCAGCAGCCAGGAAGGGGCAGGTAATTCACCCCTCCACTTT. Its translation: CASSQEGAGNSPLHF.

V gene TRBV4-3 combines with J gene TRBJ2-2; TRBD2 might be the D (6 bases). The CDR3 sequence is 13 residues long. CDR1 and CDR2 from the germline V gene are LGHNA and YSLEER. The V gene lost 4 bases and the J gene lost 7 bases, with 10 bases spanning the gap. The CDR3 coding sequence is TGCGCCAGCAGCCCCGGGGGAGGCGGGGAGCTGTTTTTT. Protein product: CASSPGGGGELFF.

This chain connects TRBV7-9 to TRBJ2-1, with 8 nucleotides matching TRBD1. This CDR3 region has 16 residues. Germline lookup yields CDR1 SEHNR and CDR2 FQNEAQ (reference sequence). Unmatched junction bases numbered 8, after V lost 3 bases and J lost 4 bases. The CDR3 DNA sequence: TGTGCCAGCAGCTTGCCAGGGGGCCCCCCGTACAATGAGCAGTTCTTC. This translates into CASSLPGGPPYNEQFF.

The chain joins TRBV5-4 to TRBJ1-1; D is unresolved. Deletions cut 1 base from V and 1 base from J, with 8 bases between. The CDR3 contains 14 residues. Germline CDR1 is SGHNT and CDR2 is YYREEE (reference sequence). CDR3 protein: CASSLPQPNTEAFF. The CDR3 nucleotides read TGTGCCAGCAGCTTGCCACAGCCGAACACTGAAGCTTTCTTT. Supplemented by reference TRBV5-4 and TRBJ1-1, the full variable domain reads ETGVTQSPTHLIKTRGQQVTLRCSSQSGHNTVSWYQQALGQGPQFIFQYYREEENGRGNFPPRFSGLQFPNYSSELNVNALELDDSALYLCASSLPQPNTEAFFGQGTRLTVV.

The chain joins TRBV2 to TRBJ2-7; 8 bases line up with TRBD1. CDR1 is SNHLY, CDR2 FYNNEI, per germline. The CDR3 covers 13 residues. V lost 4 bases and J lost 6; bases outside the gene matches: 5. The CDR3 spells CASSGTGMSEQYF. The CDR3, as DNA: TGTGCCAGCAGTGGGACAGGGATGAGCGAGCAGTACTTC.

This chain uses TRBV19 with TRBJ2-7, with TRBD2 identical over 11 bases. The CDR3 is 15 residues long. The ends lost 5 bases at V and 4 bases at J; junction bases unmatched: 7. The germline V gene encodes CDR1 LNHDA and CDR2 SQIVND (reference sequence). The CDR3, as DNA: TGTGCCAGTAGTTCTAGCGGGGGGAGGACTTACGAGCAGTACTTC. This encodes CASSSSGGRTYEQYF.

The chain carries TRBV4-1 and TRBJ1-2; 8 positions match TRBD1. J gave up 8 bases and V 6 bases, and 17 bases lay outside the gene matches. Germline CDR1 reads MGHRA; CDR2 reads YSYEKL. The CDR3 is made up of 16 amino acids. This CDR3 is CASRPTETGATGGYTF. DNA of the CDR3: TGCGCCAGCAGGCCTACGGAGACAGGGGCAACGGGAGGCTACACCTTC.

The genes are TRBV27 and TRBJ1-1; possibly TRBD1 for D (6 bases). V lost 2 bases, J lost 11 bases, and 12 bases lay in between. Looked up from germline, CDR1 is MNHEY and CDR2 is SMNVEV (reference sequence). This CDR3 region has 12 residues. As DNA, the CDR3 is TGTGCCAGCAGTTTAAAGGGGGGGGCTGCTTTCTTT. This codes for CASSLKGGAAFF.

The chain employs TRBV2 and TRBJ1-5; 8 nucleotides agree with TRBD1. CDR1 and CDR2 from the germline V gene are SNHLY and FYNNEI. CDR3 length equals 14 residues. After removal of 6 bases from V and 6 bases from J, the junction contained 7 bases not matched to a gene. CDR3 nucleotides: TGTGCCAGCAGATCCGACAGGGGAGGTCAGCCCCAGCATTTT. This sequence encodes CASRSDRGGQPQHF.

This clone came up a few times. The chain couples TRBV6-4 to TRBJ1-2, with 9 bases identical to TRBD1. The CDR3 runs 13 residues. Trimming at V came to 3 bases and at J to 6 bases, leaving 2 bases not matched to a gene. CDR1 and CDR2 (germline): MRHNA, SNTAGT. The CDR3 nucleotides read TGTGCCAGCAGTGAGGGGACAGGGAATGGCTACACCTTC. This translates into CASSEGTGNGYTF.

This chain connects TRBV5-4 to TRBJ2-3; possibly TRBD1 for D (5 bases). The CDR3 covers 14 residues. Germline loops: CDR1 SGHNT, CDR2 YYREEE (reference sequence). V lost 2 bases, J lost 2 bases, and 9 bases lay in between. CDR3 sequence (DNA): TGTGCCAGCAGCTTTAAGGGGATCACAGATACGCAGTATTTT. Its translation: CASSFKGITDTQYF.

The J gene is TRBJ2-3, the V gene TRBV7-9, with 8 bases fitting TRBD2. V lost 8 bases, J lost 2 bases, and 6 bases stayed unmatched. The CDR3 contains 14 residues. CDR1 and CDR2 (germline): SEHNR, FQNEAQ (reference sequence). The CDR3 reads CASRTSGYTDTQYF. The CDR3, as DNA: TGTGCCAGCCGAACTAGCGGTTACACAGATACGCAGTATTTT.

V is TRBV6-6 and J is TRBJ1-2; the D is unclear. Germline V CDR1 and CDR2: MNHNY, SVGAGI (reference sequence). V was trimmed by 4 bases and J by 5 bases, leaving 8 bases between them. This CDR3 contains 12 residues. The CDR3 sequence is CASSSPEYGYTF. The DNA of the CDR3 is TGTGCCAGCAGTTCTCCCGAGTATGGCTACACCTTC.

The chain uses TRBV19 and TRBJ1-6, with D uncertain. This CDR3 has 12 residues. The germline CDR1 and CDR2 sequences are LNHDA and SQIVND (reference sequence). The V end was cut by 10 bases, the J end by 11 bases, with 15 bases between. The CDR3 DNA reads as TGTGCCAACATTATCGAGGGAACACCCCTCCACTTT. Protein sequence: CANIIEGTPLHF.

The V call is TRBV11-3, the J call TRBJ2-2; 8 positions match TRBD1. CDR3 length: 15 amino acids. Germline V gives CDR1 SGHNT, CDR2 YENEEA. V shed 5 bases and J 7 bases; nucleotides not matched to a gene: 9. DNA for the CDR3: TGTGCCAGCAGCCGGGGGCAGGGGGCTGGCGGGGAGCTGTTTTTT. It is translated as CASSRGQGAGGELFF.

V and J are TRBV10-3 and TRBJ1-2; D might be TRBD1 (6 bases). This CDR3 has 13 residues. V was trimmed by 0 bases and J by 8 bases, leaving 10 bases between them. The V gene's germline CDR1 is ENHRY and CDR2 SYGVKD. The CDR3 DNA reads TGTGCCATCAGTGAGTCAGGCAGGGGCGGCTACACCTTC. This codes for CAISESGRGGYTF.

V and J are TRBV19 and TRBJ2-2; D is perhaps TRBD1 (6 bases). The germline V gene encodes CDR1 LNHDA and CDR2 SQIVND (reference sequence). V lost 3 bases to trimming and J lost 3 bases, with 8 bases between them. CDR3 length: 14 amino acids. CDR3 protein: CASSINRDTGELFF. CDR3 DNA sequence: TGTGCCAGTAGTATCAACAGGGACACCGGGGAGCTGTTTTTT.

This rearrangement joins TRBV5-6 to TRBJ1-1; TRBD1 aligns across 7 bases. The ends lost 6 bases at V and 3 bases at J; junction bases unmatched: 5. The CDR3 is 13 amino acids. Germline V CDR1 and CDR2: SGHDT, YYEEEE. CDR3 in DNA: TGTGCCAGCAATCGACAGGGACACACTGAAGCTTTCTTT. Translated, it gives CASNRQGHTEAFF.

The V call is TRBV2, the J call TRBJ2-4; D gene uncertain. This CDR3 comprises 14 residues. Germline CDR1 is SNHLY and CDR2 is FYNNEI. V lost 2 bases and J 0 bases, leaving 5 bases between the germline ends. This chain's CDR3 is CASSESLAKNIQYF. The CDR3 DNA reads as TGTGCCAGCAGTGAATCACTAGCCAAAAACATTCAGTACTTC.

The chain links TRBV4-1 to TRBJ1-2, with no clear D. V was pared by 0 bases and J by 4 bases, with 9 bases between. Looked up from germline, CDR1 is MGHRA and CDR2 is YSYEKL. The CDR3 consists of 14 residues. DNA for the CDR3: TGCGCCAGCAGCCAAGAAGTTGCGGCCTATGGCTACACCTTC. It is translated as CASSQEVAAYGYTF.